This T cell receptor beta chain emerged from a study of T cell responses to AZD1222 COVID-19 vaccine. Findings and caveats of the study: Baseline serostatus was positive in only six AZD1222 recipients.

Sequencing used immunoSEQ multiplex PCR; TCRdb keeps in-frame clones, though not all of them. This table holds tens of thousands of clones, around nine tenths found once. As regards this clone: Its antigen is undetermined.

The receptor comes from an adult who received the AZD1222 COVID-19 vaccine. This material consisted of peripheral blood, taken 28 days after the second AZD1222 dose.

The CDR3 spells CASSSSGGGTDTQYF. The CDR3 DNA reads TGTGCCAGCAGCTCGAGCGGAGGTGGCACAGATACGCAGTATTTT. The J gene is TRBJ2-3, the V gene TRBV13, with D maybe TRBD2 (5 bases). CDR1 is PRHDT, CDR2 FYEKMQ, per germline (reference sequence). V gave up 4 bases and J gave up 1 base, with 12 bases separating them. This CDR3 is built from 15 residues.